The following is a TCR beta chain sequence with its context. Its antigen is unidentified. TCRdb called the RT-PCR reads again in MiXCR, with one record for every CDR3 protein. This table holds around 320,000 distinct CDR3 sequences, roughly 22% found once. This CDR3 comprises 12 residues. Trimming cost V 8 bases and J 3 bases, with 11 bases left between them. The germline V gene encodes CDR1 DFQATT and CDR2 SNEGSKA (reference sequence). These data come from a study of response to subunit inactivated influenza vaccine. General study points: Researchers suggested that each seasonal influenza vaccination recruits few new T cells.

The specimen was PBMCs from blood, collected around 22 months after vaccination. The chain carries TRBV20-1 and TRBJ2-4, with unresolved D. This TCR was recovered from a man between 50 and 70 years old who received an inactivated influenza vaccine. The CDR3 region is CSTPVGKNIQYF. The CDR3 DNA follows: TGCAGTACCCCGGTCGGCAAAAACATTCAGTACTTC.